One and the same sample provided the 16 T cell receptor beta chains below, sequenced in a study of T cells in Graves' hyperthyroidism and ophthalmopathy. The CDR3 regions of TCR beta were amplified from RNA transcripts. Initially, a first-round RT-PCR of the TCR CDR3 employed the HTBI primer set. TCRdb reprocessed the multiplex PCR reads via MiXCR and lists one record per CDR3 protein. In the table there are around 340,000 distinct CDR3 sequences, 15% to 20% of which are singletons. Sequenced: blood. These receptors came from a woman between 40 and 50 years old with Graves' ophthalmopathy.

Only a few counts were recorded for this clonotype. This chain uses TRBV28 with TRBJ2-2; possible D gene TRBD2, 7 bases. Deletions cut 5 bases from V and 0 bases from J, with 16 bases between. This CDR3 has 17 residues. The V gene's germline CDR1 is MDHEN and CDR2 SYDVKM. The CDR3 DNA sequence: TGTGCCAGCAGTGTTCCCCGGGGGGCGGCGAACACCGGGGAGCTGTTTTTT. Its protein product is CASSVPRGAANTGELFF.

There are many counts of this clonotype. This chain links TRBV9 with TRBJ1-1; no clear D gene. The CDR3 contains 13 residues. The germline V and J ends were trimmed by 3 bases and 1 base, with 7 bases remaining between them. Germline CDR1 is SGDLS and CDR2 is YYNGEE. The CDR3 is CASSAKQNTEAFF. The CDR3 bases are TGTGCCAGCAGCGCCAAACAGAACACTGAAGCTTTCTTT.

This clonotype was detected ten times or more. The J gene is TRBJ1-2, the V gene TRBV12-3 or TRBV12-4, with 8 bases identical to TRBD1. Trimming took 6 bases from V and 4 from J; bases not matched to a gene: 7. This CDR3 contains 14 residues. This CDR3 reads CASSPGGAGYGYTF. In nucleotides, the CDR3 is TGTGCCAGCAGCCCAGGGGGCGCGGGCTATGGCTACACCTTC.

This clonotype occurred many times. The chain employs TRBV27 and TRBJ1-2; D call uncertain. Germline V gene data show CDR1 as MNHEY and CDR2 as SMNVEV (reference sequence). Trimming cost V 5 bases and J 3 bases, with 16 bases left between them. The CDR3 has 15 residues. The CDR3 DNA is TGTGCCAGCAGTACGTATGAGAGGGATTACTATGGCTACACCTTC. Translating gives CASSTYERDYYGYTF.

J is TRBJ2-2 and V is TRBV10-3, with 8 bases aligning to TRBD1. Germline loops: CDR1 ENHRY, CDR2 SYGVKD. The CDR3 is 13 amino acids. Trimming removed 6 bases from V and 6 bases from J; junction bases left unmatched: 3. Here the CDR3 DNA reads TGTGCCATCAGGGACAGGGAGCCCGGGGAGCTGTTTTTT. This translates into CAIRDREPGELFF.

This clonotype was observed at least ten times. The chain recombines TRBV20-1 with TRBJ2-7; D is possibly TRBD1 or TRBD2 (5 bases each). The CDR3 extends over 15 amino acids. V lost 0 bases and J 0 bases, leaving 12 bases between the germline ends. CDR1 is DFQATT and CDR2 is SNEGSKA in the germline V gene (reference sequence). The CDR3 nucleotides read TGCAGTGCTAGAGATCCACCGGGGCACTCCTACGAGCAGTACTTC. Residues: CSARDPPGHSYEQYF.

The chain is built from TRBV15 and TRBJ1-2; a possible D gene is TRBD1 (5 bases). The CDR3 is 13 amino acids. Germline V lookup: CDR1 LNHNV, CDR2 YYDKDF (reference sequence). V was trimmed by 0 bases and J by 6 bases, leaving 8 bases between them. CDR3 sequence (DNA): TGTGCCACCAGCAGAGACAGGGTGGATGGCTACACCTTC. Protein sequence: CATSRDRVDGYTF.

This clonotype was found many times. Since a much larger clone is just one base distant, this may be a read error. This chain connects TRBV10-3 to TRBJ2-7, with TRBD1 as a possible D gene (5 bases). The CDR3 sequence is 12 residues long. Germline V gene data show CDR1 as ENHRY and CDR2 as SYGVKD. CDR3 DNA: TGTGCCACCCAACAGGCCTCCTACGGGCAGTACTTC. Amino acid sequence: CATQQASYGQYF.

This clonotype was detected ten times or more. V usage is TRBV7-2 and J usage is TRBJ2-5; 8 nucleotides align to TRBD1. There are 14 residues in the CDR3. The germline gives CDR1 SGHTA, CDR2 FQGNSA. V lost 3 bases, J lost 5 bases, and 5 bases stayed unmatched. CDR3 in amino acids: CASSFRGRRETQYF. The DNA of the CDR3 is TGTGCCAGCAGCTTCAGGGGGCGCAGGGAGACCCAGTACTTC. The full variable domain, completed using reference TRBV7-2 and TRBJ2-5, is GAGVSQSPSNKVTEKGKDVELRCDPISGHTALYWYRQSLGQGLEFLIYFQGNSAPDKSGLPSDRFSAERTGGSVSTLTIQRTQQEDSAVYLCASSFRGRRETQYFGPGTRLLVL.

This clonotype was recorded at least ten times. The chain is built from TRBV12-3 or TRBV12-4 and TRBJ2-7, with a weak D call TRBD2 (6 bases). The CDR3 totals 13 residues. V was cut by 6 bases and J by 13 bases, with 22 bases left in between. The CDR3 protein is CASRPRELGGLYF. The CDR3 bases are TGTGCCAGCAGACCTCGGGAACTAGGAGGGCTTTACTTC.

The CDR3 protein is CASSYPRQGPYEQYF. The CDR3 DNA sequence: TGTGCCAGCAGTTACCCTCGACAGGGTCCCTACGAGCAGTACTTC. This chain connects TRBV6-2 or TRBV6-3 to TRBJ2-7, with 7 bases fitting TRBD1. The length of the CDR3 is 15 residues. The V gene's germline CDR1 is MNHEY and CDR2 SVGEGT. With V trimmed by 2 bases and J by 2 bases, 6 bases remained unmatched.

A few counts support this clonotype. This chain joins TRBV30 and TRBJ2-5; tentatively, D is TRBD2 (6 bases). Germline V lookup: CDR1 GTSNPN, CDR2 SVGIG (reference sequence). V was shortened by 3 bases and J by 2 bases, with 16 bases between the two germline ends. This CDR3 is built from 15 residues. The CDR3 nucleotides read TGTGCCTGGAGAGGAGGGACGGGAATTCAAGAGACCCAGTACTTC. It translates to CAWRGGTGIQETQYF.

This clonotype was observed many times. The CDR3 sequence is CASRVGTSDYEQYF. CDR3 nucleotides: TGTGCCAGCAGAGTCGGGACTAGCGATTACGAGCAGTACTTC. The chain joins TRBV6-1 to TRBJ2-7; 10 nucleotides match TRBD2. Germline values: CDR1 MNHNS, CDR2 SASEGT. This CDR3 is built from 14 residues. J gave up 4 bases and V 6 bases, and 6 bases lay outside the gene matches.

This clonotype was recorded many times. The genes are TRBV7-9 and TRBJ2-1, with D possibly matching TRBD2 (5 bases). The CDR3 totals 12 residues. Between the trimmed V and J ends, which lost 11 bases and 1 base, there was a span of 9 bases. Germline CDR1 reads SEHNR; CDR2 reads FQNEAQ (reference sequence). CDR3 DNA: TGTGCCTCAGAGGGATCCTACAATGAGCAGTTCTTC. Amino acid sequence: CASEGSYNEQFF. Full variable domain (rest looked up from reference TRBV7-9 and TRBJ2-1): DTGVSQNPRHKITKRGQNVTFRCDPISEHNRLYWYRQTLGQGPEFLTYFQNEAQLEKSRLLSDRFSAERPKGSFSTLEIQRTEQGDSAMYLCASEGSYNEQFFGPGTRLTVL.

This clonotype showed up many times. The V gene is TRBV6-1, the J gene TRBJ2-2; no firm D call. V shed 4 bases and J shed 3 bases, with 9 bases lying between them. Germline CDR1 and CDR2: MNHNS and SASEGT. CDR3 length: 14 amino acids. CDR3 DNA: TGTGCCAGCAGTGTTAGCTCGGACACCGGGGAGCTGTTTTTT. It encodes CASSVSSDTGELFF.

In this sample, this clonotype turned up many times. This chain uses TRBV19 with TRBJ2-5; the match to TRBD1 covers 7 bases. Germline V CDR1 and CDR2: LNHDA, SQIVND (reference sequence). The V and J ends lost 3 bases and 3 bases, in that order; junction bases with no gene match: 1. This CDR3 has 13 residues. CDR3 nucleotides: TGTGCCAGTAGTATTGGGACAGAAGAGACCCAGTACTTC. Translated, it gives CASSIGTEETQYF.